This is a list of T cell receptor beta chains from one sample in a study of blood T cell repertoires in COVID-19. Sequencing used immunoSEQ multiplex PCR; TCRdb keeps in-frame clones, though not all of them. Of about 250,000 clones listed, approximately 85% were seen once; the top ten hold approximately 5%. The specimen sequenced was peripheral blood. The receptors stem from a man aged 45-65 years with active or convalescent COVID-19. Both conserved end residues are part of each CDR3. A D gene is named only where the DNA matches it firmly. Some rows mark clone size as missing; the rest say once, few, many or name a class of expanded clone.

j_call d_call v_call clone_size cdr3_nt cdr3_aa
TRBJ2-3 TRBD2 TRBV6-5 . TGTGCCAGCGACTCTAGCGGGAGTGTCGCAGATACGCAGTATTTT CASDSSGSVADTQYF
TRBJ2-1 . TRBV7-9 . TGTGCCAGCAGGGGGGCCTTGCGGAGTGAGCAGTTCTTC CASRGALRSEQFF
TRBJ2-7 . TRBV7-2 . TGTGCCAGCAGCCCGAGCCCTGACGGACTCTACGAGCAGTACTTC CASSPSPDGLYEQYF
TRBJ2-3 TRBD2 TRBV5-4 . TGTGCCAGCAGCTTGCATGCGACTAGCGGGATCACAGATACGCAGTATTTT CASSLHATSGITDTQYF
TRBJ1-2 TRBD1 TRBV14 . TGTGCCAGCAGCCCCGACAGGGGCTATGGCTACACCTTC CASSPDRGYGYTF
TRBJ1-2 . TRBV19 once . CASTSGFYGYTF
TRBJ2-1 TRBD2 TRBV5-1 . TGCGCCAGCGGAGCGGGAGGGATGTACAATGAGCAGTTCTTC CASGAGGMYNEQFF
TRBJ1-1 . TRBV6-5 . TGTGCCACATCACAGGGCTCTGAAGCTTTCTTT CATSQGSEAFF
TRBJ2-1 TRBD2 TRBV30 . TGTGCCTGGAGTGTACTTGGTCTGGGCGGGAGGGCCGGTGAGCAGTTCTTC CAWSVLGLGGRAGEQFF
TRBJ1-6 TRBD1 TRBV4-2 . TGTGCCAGCAGCCAAGATGGGGACAGGGGATCACCCCTCCACTTT CASSQDGDRGSPLHF
TRBJ2-3 . TRBV28 . TGTGCCAGCAGTTGCTATTACCGGGATTCCTGTGGCGAGGAAACGCAGTATTTT CASSCYYRDSCGEETQYF
TRBJ1-2 . TRBV11-2 . TGTGCCAGCAGCTTAGATTCCCGCCAGGGATGGGGCTACACCTTC CASSLDSRQGWGYTF
TRBJ1-1 . TRBV18 . TGTGCCAGCTCACCCGACAGTAACACTGAAGCTTTCTTT CASSPDSNTEAFF
TRBJ1-6 . TRBV2 . TGTGCCAGCAGGGAGGGGAATTATAATTCACCCCTCCACTTT CASREGNYNSPLHF
TRBJ1-1 . TRBV25-1 once TGTGCCAGCAGTGTCGGGCAGGGTTGGACTGAAGCTTTCTTT CASSVGQGWTEAFF
TRBJ1-5 . TRBV18 . TGTGCCAGCTCGCCGTCAACGGTAGGCAATCAGCCCCAGCATTTT CASSPSTVGNQPQHF
TRBJ2-7 . TRBV28 . TGTGCCAGCAGCCCCAACCGTAGCGGCTACTACGAGCAGTACTTC CASSPNRSGYYEQYF
TRBJ1-4 . TRBV14 once TGTGCCAGCAGCCAAAGAAGCGGTCTACAGAATGAAAAACTGTTTTTT CASSQRSGLQNEKLFF
TRBJ2-3 TRBD1 TRBV10-2 . TGCGCCAGCACGGGGAGAGGGGGCGGGAGCACAGATACGCAGTATTTT CASTGRGGGSTDTQYF
TRBJ2-5 TRBD2 TRBV5-1 . TGCGCCAGCAGCTTATGGGGAGGGGAGGGGCAAGAGACCCAGTACTTC CASSLWGGEGQETQYF
TRBJ2-1 TRBD2 TRBV5-1 once TGCGCCAGCAGCTTGGCCGGGGGGAGCGGCGGCAATGAGCAGTTCTTC CASSLAGGSGGNEQFF
TRBJ1-2 . TRBV19 . TGTGCCTCTAATACCCCGGGGAGGGCCGGCTACACCTTC CASNTPGRAGYTF
TRBJ1-2 . TRBV7-9 . TGTGCCAGCACTCCGACGGAGGGTGTGGGTGGCTACACCTTC CASTPTEGVGGYTF
TRBJ2-7 TRBD1 TRBV19 . TGTGCCAGTAGTTCCGGTGCGCAGGGGGCGGGGGAGCAGTACTTC CASSSGAQGAGEQYF
TRBJ2-2 TRBD2 TRBV9 . TGTGCCAGCAGCGCCATTAGCGGGAAAGGTCGCACCGGGGAGCTGTTTTTT CASSAISGKGRTGELFF
TRBJ1-4 . TRBV7-2 . TGTGCCAGCAGCCCGCGACAGAGTAATGAAAAACTGTTTTTT CASSPRQSNEKLFF
TRBJ1-2 TRBD1 TRBV5-1 . TGCGCCAGCAGCACCCGGGACAGGGAGTTGCAAGGCTACACCTTC CASSTRDRELQGYTF
TRBJ2-7 . TRBV4-1 once TGCGCCAGCAGCCATAACCAGGGGAAGTACGAGCAGTACTTC CASSHNQGKYEQYF
TRBJ1-1 TRBD1 TRBV5-4 . TGTGCCAGCAGCCTAGACAGGGGAGGTACTGAAGCTTTCTTT CASSLDRGGTEAFF
TRBJ1-1 . TRBV4-2 . TGTGCCAGCAACATGGGGGGGGGTGTCACTGAAGCTTTCTTT CASNMGGGVTEAFF
TRBJ2-1 TRBD2 TRBV11-3 . TGTGCCAGCAGCTTAAGGGGATTAGCGGGAGAGGAGCAGTTCTTC CASSLRGLAGEEQFF
TRBJ1-6 . TRBV18 . TGTGCCAGCTCACAGGGGCAAAGGGATAATTCACCCCTCCACTTT CASSQGQRDNSPLHF
TRBJ2-2 . TRBV7-8 . TGTGCCAGCAGCGCTAGGGGGACCGGGGAGCTGTTTTTT CASSARGTGELFF
TRBJ1-5 . TRBV9 once TGTGCCAGCAGCGTAGGGGGGCATAGCAATCAGCCCCAGCATTTT CASSVGGHSNQPQHF
TRBJ2-7 TRBD1 TRBV28 . TGTGCCAGCAGTATCCCCGGGACAGGGGCCGAGCGGTACTTC CASSIPGTGAERYF
TRBJ2-1 . TRBV5-8 . TGTGCCAGCAGCTTGGCCGAACAGCCCTTTGGTTTTTCGGATGAGCAGTTCTTC CASSLAEQPFGFSDEQFF
TRBJ1-2 . TRBV4-3 . TGCGCCAGCAGAGACCAGACTTATGGCTACACCTTC CASRDQTYGYTF
TRBJ2-5 . TRBV10-3 . TGTGCCATCAGAGGAGGGGAGACCCAGTACTTC CAIRGGETQYF
TRBJ2-7 . TRBV5-6 . TGTGCCAGCAGCTCACACCCGCACTACGAGCAGTACTTC CASSSHPHYEQYF
TRBJ1-4 . TRBV27 . TGTGCCAGCAGCCAGTACGCGGCCGGAGAAAAACTGTTTTTT CASSQYAAGEKLFF
TRBJ2-7 . TRBV7-9 once TGTGCCAGCAGCCCGCCGACAGGAACCTACGAGCAGTACTTC CASSPPTGTYEQYF
TRBJ1-2 . TRBV29-1 few TGCAGCGTTGAAGGGGTAGGGAGAGGCGGCTACACCTTC CSVEGVGRGGYTF
TRBJ1-2 . TRBV29-1 . TGCAGCGTTGAACCGGACAGCAACTATGGCTACACCTTC CSVEPDSNYGYTF
TRBJ1-6 . TRBV3-1/TRBV3-2 few TGTGCCAGCAGCCAGGCAGTGGATTCACCCCTCCACTTT CASSQAVDSPLHF
TRBJ2-6 . TRBV6-2/TRBV6-3 . TGTGCCAGCAGTCTCGGGGGACGGTCCTCTGGGGCCAACGTCCTGACTTTC CASSLGGRSSGANVLTF
TRBJ2-1 TRBD2 TRBV27 . TGTGCCAGCAGCGTACTAGCGGGATCTTACAATGCGCAGTTCTTC CASSVLAGSYNAQFF
TRBJ1-1 TRBD1 TRBV6-5 . TGTGCCAGCAGACTTTCGACAGGGATTGAAGCTTTCTTT CASRLSTGIEAFF
TRBJ1-1 . TRBV27 once TGTGCCAGCAGTTACGACAGCCGTTTCACTGAAGCTTTCTTT CASSYDSRFTEAFF
TRBJ2-3 . TRBV6-1 . TGTGCCAGCAGTGAAGTGGCGGGCACAGATACGCAGTATTTT CASSEVAGTDTQYF
TRBJ1-1 TRBD1 TRBV29-1 . TGCAGCGGGGGTGGACAGGGGCAAGCTTTCTTT CSGGGQGQAFF
TRBJ1-2 . TRBV6-5 . TGTGCCAGCAGTCCGGCCCCGGGATACTATGGCTACACCTTC CASSPAPGYYGYTF
TRBJ2-1 . TRBV15 once TGTGCCACCAGCAGAGCTGGGGCTTTGGACAATGAGCAGTTCTTC CATSRAGALDNEQFF
TRBJ1-6 TRBD1 TRBV19 . TGTGCCAGTAGTACCTCGACAGGGACCCACTCACCCCTCCACTTT CASSTSTGTHSPLHF
TRBJ2-3 TRBD2 TRBV7-9 . TGTGCCAGCAGCTTAAGATTGAGGGGAGGGGCAGATACGCAGTATTTT CASSLRLRGGADTQYF
TRBJ2-5 TRBD2 TRBV4-1 . TGCGCCAGCAGCCACCCCCTCGGGACTAGCGCCCGGGCACCACAAGAGACCCAGTACTTC CASSHPLGTSARAPQETQYF
TRBJ1-5 . TRBV5-1 . TGCGCCAGCAGCTTGGGGTCGGGAAGGGGGCAGCCCCAGCATTTT CASSLGSGRGQPQHF
TRBJ2-3 TRBD1 TRBV19 few TGTGCCAGTAGTGCGGGGACAGGAGATACGCAGTATTTT CASSAGTGDTQYF
TRBJ2-2 . TRBV5-8 . TGTGCCAGCAGCTTCGCGGGGCGTTCGGACACCGGGGAGCTGTTTTTT CASSFAGRSDTGELFF
TRBJ2-5 . TRBV21-1 . TGTGCCAGCAGCGCGGACCGGGACAGGGTGGCGGGGAAAGAGACCCAGTACTTC CASSADRDRVAGKETQYF